Listed here is a single T cell receptor (beta chain). V was cut by 2 bases and J by 3 bases, with 6 bases left in between. Germline-derived CDR1 and CDR2 are SGHTS and YDEGEE. CDR3 length equals 12 residues. Repertoires were generated with immunoSEQ multiplex PCR, while TCRdb's copy carries only in-frame clones and drops some. The table lists about 410,000 clones, around nine tenths of them singletons, with 1.5% to 1.8% in the top ten. The sample belongs to a study of blood T cell repertoires in COVID-19. This clonotype was obtained from a woman between 40 and 55 years old with COVID-19, enrolled during active disease. The sequenced material came from peripheral blood. The V call is TRBV5-8, the J call TRBJ2-7; D call uncertain. For the CDR3, the DNA is TGTGCCAGCAGCTTTGTATTCTACGAGCAGTACTTC. As protein: CASSFVFYEQYF.